This T cell receptor beta chain was profiled in a study of T cell repertoires in cytomegalovirus infection. Study as a whole: Public TCR beta signatures marked donors with CMV infection and the matching HLA. General study results and limits: Clonotypes of TCR beta that were HLA-C-restricted and CMV-specific dominated the ex vivo response. Individuals carrying CMV plus the relevant HLA were identified by cumulative frequency of public TCR beta families.

TCRdb reanalysed the reads using MiXCR and keeps one entry per CDR3 protein. In the table there are 290,000 or so distinct CDR3 sequences, around 9.1% of which are singletons. Per the germline V gene, CDR1 is SEHNR and CDR2 is FQNEAQ (reference sequence). V dropped 4 bases and J dropped 1 base, with 11 bases sitting between them. The length of the CDR3 is 14 residues. As for this clonotype: Its matching antigen is unknown.

The sequencing sample was made of PBMCs. V and J are TRBV7-9 and TRBJ2-7; D remains ambiguous. This clonotype was sampled from a human donor in good health (CMV status not recorded). Some clones in this sample may be carry-over from other donors' samples. Written as DNA, the CDR3 is TGTGCCAGCAGCTCAGGTCAACTGTCCTACGAGCAGTACTTC. Its translation: CASSSGQLSYEQYF.